The 14 T cell receptor beta chains below all came from one sample that was sequenced in a study of shared clonotypes between healthy human individuals. TCRdb keeps only in-frame clones here, not all; method: immunoSEQ multiplex PCR. The table has roughly 720,000 clones, about 90% seen once; the top ten hold 30% to 35%. Sequenced sample: memory CD8+ T cells from PBMCs. Subset described: CD45RO+ cells pooled with CCR7-negative TemRA cells. The receptors come from a man aged 18 to 30 in good health. Some clones in this sample may be carry-over from other donors' samples.

The chain employs TRBV11-2 and TRBJ2-7; 9 bases line up with TRBD2. CDR3 size: 18 residues. The germline V gene encodes CDR1 SGHAT and CDR2 FQNNGV. Trimming removed 7 bases from V and 5 bases from J; junction bases left unmatched: 21. The CDR3 spells CASTTGISTIAGVDEQYF. The CDR3 nucleotides read TGTGCCAGCACCACGGGAATATCCACAATAGCGGGAGTCGACGAGCAGTACTTC.

This clone was seen just once. J is TRBJ2-2 and V is TRBV9, with a weak D call TRBD1 (5 bases). V was cut by 4 bases and J by 6 bases, with 7 bases left in between. Germline V lookup: CDR1 SGDLS, CDR2 YYNGEE. The CDR3 is 12 amino acids. The CDR3 DNA is TGTGCCAGCAGCCCAGGGCCCGGGGAGCTGTTTTTT. Residues: CASSPGPGELFF.

The chain carries TRBV15 and TRBJ1-3; the D is unclear. This CDR3 region has 16 residues. Looked up from germline, CDR1 is LNHNV and CDR2 is YYDKDF (reference sequence). V was shortened by 0 bases and J by 0 bases, with 9 bases between the two germline ends. CDR3 DNA: TGTGCCACCAGCAGAGATCTGCCAAGCTCTGGAAACACCATATATTTT. The encoded protein is CATSRDLPSSGNTIYF. Variable domain in full (rest from reference TRBV15 and TRBJ1-3): DAMVIQNPRYQVTQFGKPVTLSCSQTLNHNVMYWYQQKSSQAPKLLFHYYDKDFNNEADTPDNFQSRRPNTSFCFLDIRSPGLGDTAMYLCATSRDLPSSGNTIYFGEGSWLTVV.

This chain joins TRBV19 and TRBJ1-3; D unclear. The CDR3 has 14 amino acids. Germline CDR1 reads LNHDA; CDR2 reads SQIVND (reference sequence). V was pared by 3 bases and J by 0 bases, with 6 bases between. CDR3: CASSILTSGNTIYF. The CDR3 nucleotides read TGTGCCAGTAGTATCCTAACCTCTGGAAACACCATATATTTT.

V is TRBV9 and J is TRBJ2-7; D not certain. The germline gives CDR1 SGDLS, CDR2 YYNGEE. Trimming removed 3 bases at V and 0 bases at J, with 4 bases between. The CDR3 sequence is 12 residues long. The CDR3 bases are TGTGCCAGCAGCGCGAGCTCCTACGAGCAGTACTTC. This codes for CASSASSYEQYF.

On this clone itself: This sample also contains other DNA sequences that code for the same CDR3. The chain combines TRBV29-1 with TRBJ2-1; 11 bases map to TRBD2. Germline CDR1 is SQVTM and CDR2 is ANQGSEA. V was pared by 6 bases and J by 3 bases, with 4 bases of the junction left unmatched. The CDR3 is 14 residues long. The CDR3 is CSVLGTSGYNEQFF. CDR3 DNA: TGCAGCGTGTTGGGGACTAGCGGCTACAATGAGCAGTTCTTC.

The J gene is TRBJ2-3, the V gene TRBV11-2; D call uncertain. Germline-derived CDR1 and CDR2 are SGHAT and FQNNGV. This CDR3 region has 14 residues. V was pared by 5 bases and J by 1 base, with 10 bases between. In nucleotides, the CDR3 is TGTGCCAGCAGCCCATGGACCGGCACAGATACGCAGTATTTT. Translating gives CASSPWTGTDTQYF.

The chain couples TRBV9 to TRBJ1-1; D is unresolved. V lost 2 bases and J lost 4, with 6 bases in between. This CDR3 is 12 amino acids long. Germline V lookup: CDR1 SGDLS, CDR2 YYNGEE. CDR3: CASSVVGTEAFF. The CDR3 DNA is TGTGCCAGCAGCGTGGTGGGCACTGAAGCTTTCTTT.

The genes are TRBV29-1 and TRBJ2-6, with TRBD1 identical over 7 bases. CDR1 and CDR2 from the germline V gene are SQVTM and ANQGSEA. V was clipped by 6 bases and J by 0 bases; unmatched bases: 8. This CDR3 region has 16 residues. The CDR3: CSVGGTANSGANVLTF. The CDR3 coding sequence is TGCAGCGTCGGTGGGACAGCCAACTCTGGGGCCAACGTCCTGACTTTC.

This sequence joins TRBV5-6 and TRBJ2-7; 8 bases fit TRBD1. Trimming at V came to 5 bases and at J to 6 bases, leaving 4 bases not matched to a gene. CDR3 length: 12 residues. Germline V gene sequence: CDR1 SGHDT, CDR2 YYEEEE. The CDR3 DNA is TGTGCCAGCAGTACAGGGGGAGCCGAGCAGTACTTC. Translated, it gives CASSTGGAEQYF.

Here the CDR3 DNA reads TGTGCCATCAGTATTACAGGGTTCTCCTACAATGAGCAGTTCTTC. As protein: CAISITGFSYNEQFF. The chain joins TRBV10-3 to TRBJ2-1; D perhaps matches TRBD1 (6 bases). The CDR3 has 15 amino acids. V was cut by 5 bases and J by 0 bases, with 11 bases left in between. Germline V gives CDR1 ENHRY, CDR2 SYGVKD.

This clone is a singleton in its sample. Other DNA variants within this sample encode the same CDR3. The genes are TRBV28 and TRBJ2-7; D call uncertain. This CDR3 is built from 11 residues. The germline V gene encodes CDR1 MDHEN and CDR2 SYDVKM. V was shortened by 2 bases and J by 7 bases, with 6 bases between the two germline ends. CDR3: CASSLGDEQYF. The DNA for the CDR3 is TGTGCCAGCAGTTTAGGGGATGAGCAGTACTTC. The full variable domain, completed using reference TRBV28 and TRBJ2-7, is DVKVTQSSRYLVKRTGEKVFLECVQDMDHENMFWYRQDPGLGLRLIYFSYDVKMKEKGDIPEGYSVSREKKERFSLILESASTNQTSMYLCASSLGDEQYFGPGTRLTVT.

This chain uses TRBV4-1 with TRBJ2-7; 10 nucleotides line up with TRBD1. Germline-derived CDR1 and CDR2 are MGHRA and YSYEKL. The CDR3 runs to 18 residues. The junction had 11 bases not matched to a gene; V was cut back by 0 bases and J by 3 bases. The CDR3 bases are TGCGCCAGCAGCCAAGACAGGGTCTTTGGACAGGGGGGCTACGAGCAGTACTTC. Residues: CASSQDRVFGQGGYEQYF.

The chain has TRBV28 and TRBJ2-3; D remains ambiguous. CDR3 size: 14 residues. Trimming cost V 4 bases and J 2 bases, with 10 bases left between them. Germline V lookup: CDR1 MDHEN, CDR2 SYDVKM. CDR3 coding DNA: TGTGCCAGCAGTTGGTACACTGCCACAGATACGCAGTATTTT. Amino acid sequence: CASSWYTATDTQYF. Filled out from reference TRBV28 and TRBJ2-3, the complete variable domain reads DVKVTQSSRYLVKRTGEKVFLECVQDMDHENMFWYRQDPGLGLRLIYFSYDVKMKEKGDIPEGYSVSREKKERFSLILESASTNQTSMYLCASSWYTATDTQYFGPGTRLTVL.